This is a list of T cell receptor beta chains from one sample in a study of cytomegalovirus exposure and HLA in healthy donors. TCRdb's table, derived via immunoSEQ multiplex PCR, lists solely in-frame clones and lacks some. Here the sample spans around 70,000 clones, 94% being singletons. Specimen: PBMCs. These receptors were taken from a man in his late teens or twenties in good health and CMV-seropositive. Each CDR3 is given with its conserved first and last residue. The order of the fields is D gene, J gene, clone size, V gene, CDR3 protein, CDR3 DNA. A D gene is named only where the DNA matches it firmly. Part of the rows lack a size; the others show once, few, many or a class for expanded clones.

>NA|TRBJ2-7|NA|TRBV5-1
CASSPPDSRNPYEQYF
TGCGCCAGCAGCCCTCCTGACAGTCGAAACCCCTACGAGCAGTACTTC
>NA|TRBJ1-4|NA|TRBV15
CATSRDRGWDEKLFF
TGTGCCACCAGCAGAGATCGGGGGTGGGATGAAAAACTGTTTTTT
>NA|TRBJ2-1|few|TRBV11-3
CASSLRAYKNEQFF
TGTGCCAGCAGCTTACGAGCTTATAAAAATGAGCAGTTCTTC
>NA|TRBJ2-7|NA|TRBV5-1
CASSPGNRAEQYF
TGCGCCAGCAGCCCGGGTAACAGGGCCGAGCAGTACTTC
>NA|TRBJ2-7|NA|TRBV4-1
CASSQDIPTHYEQYF
TGCGCCAGCAGCCAAGATATTCCCACTCATTACGAGCAGTACTTC
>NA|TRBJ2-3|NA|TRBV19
CASSPQVDTQYF
TGTGCCAGTAGTCCCCAGGTGGATACGCAGTATTTT
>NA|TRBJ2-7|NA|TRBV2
CASSASGTLSYEQYF
TGTGCCAGCAGTGCCTCCGGGACTCTCTCCTACGAGCAGTACTTC
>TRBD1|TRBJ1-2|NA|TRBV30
CAWSGTGDYGYTF
TGTGCCTGGAGTGGGACAGGGGACTATGGCTACACCTTC
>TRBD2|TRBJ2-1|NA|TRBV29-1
CSVAGHLAGVLNEQFF
TGCAGCGTTGCGGGGCATCTAGCGGGAGTACTAAATGAGCAGTTCTTC
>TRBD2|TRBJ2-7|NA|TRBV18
CASSPTASGRADEQYF
TGTGCCAGCTCACCAACGGCTAGCGGGAGAGCTGACGAGCAGTACTTC